A selection of T cell receptor beta chains follows, all from one sample in a study of T cell responses to AZD1222 COVID-19 vaccine. Only in-frame clones appear in the TCRdb table, and some are missing; sequencing was by immunoSEQ multiplex PCR. The table lists about 120,000 clones, about 93% of them singletons, with approximately 5.1% in the top ten. Specimen: peripheral blood, collected 28 days after the second AZD1222 dose. The receptor set was obtained from an adult who received the AZD1222 COVID-19 vaccine. Both conserved end residues are part of each CDR3. D genes are given only for firm matches. Only some rows state a clone size, as once, few, many or a class for expanded clones.

D,size,length,J,V,DNA,CDR3
.,.,13,TRBJ1-2,TRBV25-1,TGTGCCAGCAGTGAGGGGGGCCCTTATGGCTACACCTTC,CASSEGGPYGYTF
.,.,14,TRBJ1-6,TRBV9,TGTGCCAGCAGCGCCCGGGACCCTAATTCACCCCTCCACTTT,CASSARDPNSPLHF
TRBD1,once,13,TRBJ2-3,TRBV19,TGTGCCAGTAGGCCACAGGGGTCAGATACGCAGTATTTT,CASRPQGSDTQYF
.,.,15,TRBJ1-1,TRBV7-9,TGTGCCAGCAGCTCGGCCGGCCGGGGTAACACTGAAGCTTTCTTT,CASSSAGRGNTEAFF
TRBD1,.,14,TRBJ2-2,TRBV11-3,TGTGCCAGCAGCTCCCGACAGGGTTACGGGGAGCTGTTTTTT,CASSSRQGYGELFF
.,once,17,TRBJ2-1,TRBV19,TGTGCCAGTAGTATCCGACCCGGACAAACCTCCTACAATGAGCAGTTCTTC,CASSIRPGQTSYNEQFF
.,few,13,TRBJ2-2,TRBV10-3,TGTGCCATCAGGTCCCCTTTAGGCGGGGAGCTGTTTTTT,CAIRSPLGGELFF
TRBD1,.,16,TRBJ2-3,TRBV7-2,TGTGCCAGCAGCCTCCGGACAGGGAGGAGCACAGATACGCAGTATTTT,CASSLRTGRSTDTQYF
.,.,13,TRBJ1-6,TRBV12-3/TRBV12-4,TGTGCCAGCAGTGCGAGGACTGGGTCACCCCTCCACTTT,CASSARTGSPLHF
.,.,14,TRBJ2-2,TRBV5-4,TGTGCCAGCAGCTTAAACAGCAACACCGGGGAGCTGTTTTTT,CASSLNSNTGELFF
.,once,14,TRBJ2-2,TRBV5-4,TGTGCCAGCAGCTTCTCGCGAATCACCGGGGAGCTGTTTTTT,CASSFSRITGELFF
.,.,13,TRBJ1-6,TRBV12-3/TRBV12-4,TGTGCCAGCAGTTCGGGGGTAGAATCACCCCTCCACTTT,CASSSGVESPLHF
.,once,13,TRBJ2-7,TRBV16,TGTGCCAGCAGCCACGGGGCATCCTACGAGCAGTACTTC,CASSHGASYEQYF
.,.,15,TRBJ2-7,TRBV21-1,TGTGCCAGCAGCAAAAGGTCCCGGACAGGTAACGAGCAGTACTTC,CASSKRSRTGNEQYF
.,.,16,TRBJ2-3,TRBV5-6,TGTGCCAGCAGCTCGGTGGCAAACCCTAGCACAGATACGCAGTATTTT,CASSSVANPSTDTQYF
.,.,13,TRBJ2-5,TRBV7-2,TGTGCCAGCAGCGCTAACAGGGAAGAGACCCAGTACTTC,CASSANREETQYF
.,.,13,TRBJ1-2,TRBV18,TGTGCCAGCTCACAACAGGGACCTGATGGCTACACCTTC,CASSQQGPDGYTF
.,.,15,TRBJ1-5,TRBV6-2/TRBV6-3,TGTGCCAGCAGCGCACCCGGGGAGGGCAATCAGCCCCAGCATTTT,CASSAPGEGNQPQHF
TRBD1,.,17,TRBJ1-3,TRBV5-1,TGCGCCAGCAGCCGAGGGACAGGCCCATACTCTGGAAACACCATATATTTT,CASSRGTGPYSGNTIYF
.,.,14,TRBJ1-2,TRBV6-5,TGTGCCAGCAGCACACCGGGGGTTAACTATGGCTACACCTTC,CASSTPGVNYGYTF
.,.,14,TRBJ2-7,TRBV6-5,TGTGCCAGCAGTCCCAGGGGTAGGACCTACGAGCAGTACTTC,CASSPRGRTYEQYF
TRBD1,.,15,TRBJ1-5,TRBV19,TGTGCCAGTAGTATTGACAGGGGTCACAATCAGCCCCAGCATTTT,CASSIDRGHNQPQHF
TRBD2,once,16,TRBJ2-5,TRBV10-1,TGCGCCAGCAGTGAGGGGCGGGGGGGGTACCAAGAGACCCAGTACTTC,CASSEGRGGYQETQYF
.,.,13,TRBJ2-3,TRBV29-1,TGCAGCGTTGTTGGGGGAGCGACAGATACGCAGTATTTT,CSVVGGATDTQYF
.,.,13,TRBJ1-2,TRBV19,TGTGCCAGTAGTATAGGTTCGGGAAGTGGCTACACCTTC,CASSIGSGSGYTF
TRBD2,.,15,TRBJ2-5,TRBV10-1,TGCGCCAGCAGTGAGACGTGCGGGAGTCATGGGACCCAGTACTTC,CASSETCGSHGTQYF
.,.,13,TRBJ2-3,TRBV7-9,TGTGCCAGCAGCCTGGCCCTCACAGATACGCAGTATTTT,CASSLALTDTQYF
.,.,16,TRBJ2-1,TRBV5-1,TGCGCCAGCAGCTCATCAGTGCCGGGACTGTACAATGAGCAGTTCTTC,CASSSSVPGLYNEQFF
.,.,16,TRBJ2-7,TRBV6-2/TRBV6-3,TGTGCCAGCAGCCCCCTGCTTCAGGGCTGGGCGGACGAGCAGTACTTC,CASSPLLQGWADEQYF
.,.,13,TRBJ2-5,TRBV5-1,TGCGCCAGCAGCTTGGACCTAAGGGAGACCCAGTACTTC,CASSLDLRETQYF
TRBD1,.,16,TRBJ1-2,TRBV28,TGTGCCAGCAGGCCTACAGGGGGCGGTCGGGGCTATGGCTACACCTTC,CASRPTGGGRGYGYTF
.,.,16,TRBJ1-5,TRBV9,TGTGCCAGCAGCGTAGGAACAGGGAATATAGGTCAGCCCCAGCATTTT,CASSVGTGNIGQPQHF
TRBD2,.,14,TRBJ2-7,TRBV3-1/TRBV3-2,TGTGCCAGCAGCTACCTAGCGGGAGTTGCCGAGCAGTACTTC,CASSYLAGVAEQYF
TRBD2,.,17,TRBJ2-3,TRBV5-1,TGCGCCAGCGCCCTCCTTGGGACTAGCGGGGGGCCAGATACGCAGTATTTT,CASALLGTSGGPDTQYF
.,.,17,TRBJ2-1,TRBV11-3,TGTGCCAGCAGCTTAGATGGGTCGCGGGGAGGGGGTGATGAGCAGTTCTTC,CASSLDGSRGGGDEQFF
.,.,14,TRBJ1-1,TRBV7-8,TGTGCCAGCAGCCTCGGGACGGGGAACACTGAAGCTTTCTTT,CASSLGTGNTEAFF
TRBD1,.,15,TRBJ2-5,TRBV6-6,TGTGCCAGCAGTTTCCGGGACAGGGCACAAGAGACCCAGTACTTC,CASSFRDRAQETQYF
.,.,13,TRBJ2-4,TRBV18,TGTGCCAGCTCACCACCAATAGGAAACATTCAGTACTTC,CASSPPIGNIQYF
.,.,12,TRBJ1-1,TRBV10-3,TGTGCCACCACAGGGTTGAACACTGAAGCTTTCTTT,CATTGLNTEAFF
.,few,13,TRBJ2-3,TRBV7-8,TGTGCCAGCAGCTTGTTAGCGGCAGATACGCAGTATTTT,CASSLLAADTQYF
.,.,12,TRBJ2-7,TRBV7-2,TGTGCCAGCAGCATAGACAACTACGAGCAGTACTTC,CASSIDNYEQYF
TRBD2,once,17,TRBJ2-3,TRBV5-1,TGCGCCAGCAGCTTCGGACTAGCGGGGGGGAATACAGATACGCAGTATTTT,CASSFGLAGGNTDTQYF
TRBD1,.,14,TRBJ2-7,TRBV29-1,TGCAGCGTTGGGGGACAGTCTGTTTCCTACGAGCAGTACTTC,CSVGGQSVSYEQYF
.,.,13,TRBJ1-2,TRBV5-4,TGTGCCAGCAGCTCCCAGGGCAGGGAGGGCTACACCTTC,CASSSQGREGYTF
.,.,14,TRBJ2-7,TRBV4-1,TGCGCCAGCAGCCAAGATTCTTGGTTCTACGAGCAGTACTTC,CASSQDSWFYEQYF
.,.,11,TRBJ2-7,TRBV7-2,TGTGCCAGCAGCCTTTCCTACGAGCAGTACTTC,CASSLSYEQYF
TRBD1,.,15,TRBJ2-3,TRBV5-4,TGTGCCAGCAGCCTACAGGGGGGCCGCACAGATACGCAGTATTTT,CASSLQGGRTDTQYF
.,.,19,TRBJ2-3,TRBV6-7,TGTGCCAGCAGTTACCCGCTAAATTCCCCTGGGGGTACCCCAGATACGCAGTATTTT,CASSYPLNSPGGTPDTQYF
.,few,14,TRBJ1-2,TRBV4-1,TGCGCCAGCAGCCAGGACGGCTATAACTATGGCTACACCTTC,CASSQDGYNYGYTF